Below, one T cell receptor beta chain is given with its context. The entry originates in a study of cytomegalovirus exposure and HLA in healthy donors. This CDR3 has 15 amino acids. The germline V and J ends were trimmed by 9 bases and 3 bases, with 17 bases remaining between them. The germline CDR1 and CDR2 sequences are MDHEN and SYDVKM. PCR employed 60 Vbeta and 13 Jbeta primers. Profiled with immunoSEQ multiplex PCR; TCRdb holds only in-frame clones, not every one. Among roughly 140,000 clones listed, around 77% were seen once. The sequencing sample was made of PBMCs. The chain has TRBV28 and TRBJ2-2; tentative D call: TRBD2 (5 bases). The clonotype originates from a woman between 50 and 59 years old in good health and CMV-seronegative. The CDR3 nucleotides read TGTGCCAGTAAGAGTGGGGAGACTCACACCGGGGAGCTGTTTTTT. Its protein product is CASKSGETHTGELFF.